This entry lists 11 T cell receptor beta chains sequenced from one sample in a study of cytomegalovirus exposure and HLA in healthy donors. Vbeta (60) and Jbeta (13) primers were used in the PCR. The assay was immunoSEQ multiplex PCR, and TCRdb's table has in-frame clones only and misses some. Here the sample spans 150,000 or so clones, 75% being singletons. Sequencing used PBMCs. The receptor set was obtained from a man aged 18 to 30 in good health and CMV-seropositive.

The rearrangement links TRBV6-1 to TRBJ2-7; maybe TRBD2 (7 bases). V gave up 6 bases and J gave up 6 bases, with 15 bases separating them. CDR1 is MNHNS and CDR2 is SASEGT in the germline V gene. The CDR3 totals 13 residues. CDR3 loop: CASRGGAPLEQYF. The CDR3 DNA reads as TGTGCCAGCAGGGGGGGGGCACCTCTCGAGCAGTACTTC.

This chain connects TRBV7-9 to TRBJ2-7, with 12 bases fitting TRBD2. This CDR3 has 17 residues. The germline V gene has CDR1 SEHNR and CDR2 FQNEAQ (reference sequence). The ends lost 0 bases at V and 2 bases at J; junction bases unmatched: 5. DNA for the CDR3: TGTGCCAGCAGCTTAGCCCCAGGACTAGCGGGGCCCTACGAGCAGTACTTC. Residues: CASSLAPGLAGPYEQYF.

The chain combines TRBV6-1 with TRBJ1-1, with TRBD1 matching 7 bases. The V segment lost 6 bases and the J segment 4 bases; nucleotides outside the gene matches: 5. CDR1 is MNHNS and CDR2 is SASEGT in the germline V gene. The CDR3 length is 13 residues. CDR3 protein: CASRMTGTTEAFF. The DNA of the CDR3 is TGTGCCAGCAGAATGACAGGGACCACTGAAGCTTTCTTT.

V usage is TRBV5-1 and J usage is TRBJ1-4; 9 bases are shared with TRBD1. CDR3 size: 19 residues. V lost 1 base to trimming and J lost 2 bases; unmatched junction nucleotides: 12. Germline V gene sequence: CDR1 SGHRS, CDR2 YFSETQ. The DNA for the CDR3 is TGCGCCAGCAGCTTGACTTATGGGGGACAGGGATTTACTAATGAAAAACTGTTTTTT. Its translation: CASSLTYGGQGFTNEKLFF.

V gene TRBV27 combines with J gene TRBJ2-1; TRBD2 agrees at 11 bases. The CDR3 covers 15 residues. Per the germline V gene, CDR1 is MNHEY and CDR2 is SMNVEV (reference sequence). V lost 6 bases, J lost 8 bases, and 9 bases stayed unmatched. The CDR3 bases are TGTGCCAGCAGCTTCATAGCGGGAGGGCTCGATGAGCAGTTCTTC. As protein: CASSFIAGGLDEQFF.

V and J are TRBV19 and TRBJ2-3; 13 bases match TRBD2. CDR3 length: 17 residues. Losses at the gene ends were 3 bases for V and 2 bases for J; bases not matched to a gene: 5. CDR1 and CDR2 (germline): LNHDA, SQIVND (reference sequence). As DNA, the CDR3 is TGTGCCAGTAGTATTGAACTAGCGGGAGGGCCCACAGATACGCAGTATTTT. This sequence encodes CASSIELAGGPTDTQYF. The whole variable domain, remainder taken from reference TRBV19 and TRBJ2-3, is DGGITQSPKYLFRKEGQNVTLSCEQNLNHDAMYWYRQDPGQGLRLIYYSQIVNDFQKGDIAEGYSVSREKKESFPLTVTSAQKNPTAFYLCASSIELAGGPTDTQYFGPGTRLTVL.

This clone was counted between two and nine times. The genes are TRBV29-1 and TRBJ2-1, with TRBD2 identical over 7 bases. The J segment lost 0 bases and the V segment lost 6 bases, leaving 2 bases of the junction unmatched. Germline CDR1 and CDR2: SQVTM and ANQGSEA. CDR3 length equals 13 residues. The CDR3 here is CSVGGGSYNEQFF. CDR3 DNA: TGCAGCGTCGGCGGGGGCTCCTACAATGAGCAGTTCTTC.

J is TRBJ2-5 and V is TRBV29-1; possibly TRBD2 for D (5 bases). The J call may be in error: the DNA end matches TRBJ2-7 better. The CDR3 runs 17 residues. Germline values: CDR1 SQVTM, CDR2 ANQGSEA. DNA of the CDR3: TGCAGCGTTGAAGATCCCCACGGAGGCGTGGGCTCCTACGAGCAGTACTTC. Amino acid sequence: CSVEDPHGGVGSYEQYF.

The CDR3 DNA sequence: TGTGCCAGCAGCTTCCCGCTAGCGGGAGTCGTTTACGAGCAGTACTTC. The encoded protein is CASSFPLAGVVYEQYF. The V call is TRBV5-4, the J call TRBJ2-7; 10 nucleotides line up with TRBD2. The V gene end was trimmed by 2 bases and the J gene end by 4 bases; junction bases not matched to a gene: 9. This CDR3 is built from 16 residues. Per the germline V gene, CDR1 is SGHNT and CDR2 is YYREEE (reference sequence).

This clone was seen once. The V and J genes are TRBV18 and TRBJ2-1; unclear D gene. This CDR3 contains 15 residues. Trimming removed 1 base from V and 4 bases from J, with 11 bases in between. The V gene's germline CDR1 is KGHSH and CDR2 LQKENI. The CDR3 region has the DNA TGTGCCAGCTCACCACTAGAGAACCCATACAATGAGCAGTTCTTC. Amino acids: CASSPLENPYNEQFF.

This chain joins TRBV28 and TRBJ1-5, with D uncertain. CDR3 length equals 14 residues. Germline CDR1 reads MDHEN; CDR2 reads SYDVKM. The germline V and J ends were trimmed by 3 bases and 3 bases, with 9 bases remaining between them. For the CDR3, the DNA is TGTGCCAGCAGTTTTCCGGGGTTCAATCAGCCCCAGCATTTT. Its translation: CASSFPGFNQPQHF.